Below are 17 T cell receptor beta chains sequenced from a single sample in a study of CD8 T cells in Susac syndrome. Random-hexamer reverse transcription was applied to roughly 0.5 to 1 ug RNA. Via MiXCR, TCRdb re-called the immunoSEQ multiplex PCR reads, giving one row per CDR3 protein. The sample holds 78,000 or so distinct CDR3 sequences, about 95% seen once. The sequenced sample was CD8+ T cells from PBMCs. The receptors were gathered from a human donor with multiple sclerosis.

The rearrangement links TRBV6-5 to TRBJ2-4; TRBD1 might be the D (5 bases). Looked up from germline, CDR1 is MNHEY and CDR2 is SVGAGI. V lost 0 bases, J lost 6 bases, and 18 bases lay in between. This CDR3 has 17 residues. The CDR3 DNA is TGTGCCAGCAGTTACTCCCGCGATGGGGCCTACACAAACATTCAGTACTTC. As protein: CASSYSRDGAYTNIQYF.

The rearrangement links TRBV27 to TRBJ1-5; D possibly corresponds to TRBD1 (5 bases). Trimming took off 8 bases at V and 7 bases at J, with 24 bases between the two ends. Per germline, CDR1 MNHEY and CDR2 SMNVEV (reference sequence). This CDR3 has 16 residues. The CDR3, as DNA: TGTGCCAGCCGATCACCCACAGGCAACCCCTTACAGCCCCAGCATTTT. It codes for CASRSPTGNPLQPQHF.

The genes are TRBV6-6 and TRBJ2-7, with no clear D. V lost 1 base, J lost 2 bases, and 9 bases lay in between. The CDR3 runs 14 residues. In germline, CDR1 is MNHNY, CDR2 SVGAGI (reference sequence). As DNA, the CDR3 is TGTGCCAGCAGTTACTTCACTGGTCCCTACGAGCAGTACTTC. Translating it yields CASSYFTGPYEQYF.

This clonotype was counted a few times. The chain uses TRBV6-5 and TRBJ2-5; D uncertain. With 4 bases removed from V and 2 bases from J, the gap between germline ends came to 2 bases. The CDR3 contains 11 residues. CDR1 and CDR2 (germline): MNHEY, SVGAGI. CDR3 nucleotides: TGTGCCAGCAGTTCTCAAGAGACCCAGTACTTC. Residues: CASSSQETQYF.

This rearrangement joins TRBV6-2 or TRBV6-3 to TRBJ1-1; D perhaps matches TRBD1 (5 bases). The germline CDR1 and CDR2 sequences are MNHEY and SVGEGT. CDR3 length equals 17 residues. Trimming cost V 4 bases and J 3 bases, with 21 bases left between them. CDR3 in amino acids: CASSWNRGNWPYTEAFF. The CDR3 DNA sequence: TGTGCCAGCAGTTGGAATAGGGGCAACTGGCCCTACACTGAAGCTTTCTTT.

This chain uses TRBV19 with TRBJ1-1; perhaps TRBD1 as D (6 bases). CDR1 and CDR2 from the germline V gene are LNHDA and SQIVND (reference sequence). V was cut by 5 bases and J by 1 base, with 8 bases left in between. The CDR3 loop spans 13 amino acids. The chain's CDR3 is CASSATGNTEAFF. CDR3 coding DNA: TGTGCCAGTAGTGCGACAGGGAACACTGAAGCTTTCTTT.

The CDR3 loop reads CASSLTAPPYEQYF. CDR3 DNA: TGTGCCAGCAGTTTAACCGCTCCACCGTACGAGCAGTACTTC. This sequence joins TRBV12-3 or TRBV12-4 and TRBJ2-7; no reliable D call. V was clipped by 2 bases and J by 4 bases, with 12 bases between them. The CDR3 spans 14 residues.

V usage is TRBV19 and J usage is TRBJ2-7, with 9 bases that match TRBD1. Germline V gene sequence: CDR1 LNHDA, CDR2 SQIVND (reference sequence). There are 13 residues in the CDR3. V trimming: 9 bases; J trimming: 3 bases; junction bases outside the gene matches: 6. This CDR3 is CASQTGQGYEQYF. CDR3 sequence (DNA): TGTGCCAGCCAAACGGGACAGGGCTACGAGCAGTACTTC. Filled out from reference TRBV19 and TRBJ2-7, the complete variable domain reads DGGITQSPKYLFRKEGQNVTLSCEQNLNHDAMYWYRQDPGQGLRLIYYSQIVNDFQKGDIAEGYSVSREKKESFPLTVTSAQKNPTAFYLCASQTGQGYEQYFGPGTRLTVT.

The gene calls are TRBV7-2 and TRBJ2-7, with D tentatively TRBD1 (5 bases). The germline CDR1 and CDR2 sequences are SGHTA and FQGNSA. V was cut by 8 bases and J by 3 bases, with 11 bases left in between. This CDR3 region has 12 residues. In DNA, the CDR3 is TGTGCCAGCGTGGGGCCTGGCTACGAGCAGTACTTC. It specifies CASVGPGYEQYF.

The chain recombines TRBV5-1 with TRBJ2-7; D possibly corresponds to TRBD1 (5 bases). Deletions cut 4 bases from V and 5 bases from J, with 16 bases between. Germline V gene lookup returns CDR1 SGHRS and CDR2 YFSETQ. This CDR3 is 14 amino acids long. CDR3 DNA: TGCGCCAGCAGCCCGTCCGGGCAGGGAAACGAGCAGTACTTC. This sequence encodes CASSPSGQGNEQYF.

V and J are TRBV15 and TRBJ2-2; D unclear. The V end was cut by 0 bases, the J end by 4 bases, with 9 bases between. Germline V gene data show CDR1 as LNHNV and CDR2 as YYDKDF (reference sequence). The CDR3 has 15 residues. CDR3 sequence: CATSRDASPTGELFF. CDR3 nucleotides: TGTGCCACCAGCAGAGATGCCTCCCCCACCGGGGAGCTGTTTTTT.

A single count supports this clonotype. Here the CDR3 DNA reads TGTGCCTGGAGTTTTAGACCTTCCGTCGATAACTATGGCTACACCTTC. This gives the protein CAWSFRPSVDNYGYTF. V and J are TRBV30 and TRBJ1-2; D is uncertain. This CDR3 has 16 residues. Trimming removed 2 bases from V and 1 base from J, with 17 bases in between. In germline, CDR1 is GTSNPN, CDR2 SVGIG (reference sequence).

This chain links TRBV20-1 with TRBJ2-1; 8 nucleotides agree with TRBD2. CDR1 is DFQATT and CDR2 is SNEGSKA in the germline V gene (reference sequence). The CDR3 is made up of 17 amino acids. J gave up 2 bases and V 0 bases, and 9 bases lay outside the gene matches. CDR3 sequence reads: CSARDRIAGSPYNEQFF. The CDR3 region has the DNA TGCAGTGCTAGAGATCGGATAGCGGGAAGTCCCTACAATGAGCAGTTCTTC.

This chain uses TRBV3-1 with TRBJ2-1; 8 bases are shared with TRBD2. After removal of 1 base from V and 0 bases from J, the junction contained 11 bases not matched to a gene. Looked up from germline, CDR1 is LGHDT and CDR2 is YNNKEL (reference sequence). The CDR3 consists of 19 residues. In DNA form, the CDR3 reads TGTGCCAGCAGCCAAGTTAAGCGGGAGAGTCGGGGCTCCTACAATGAGCAGTTCTTC. It encodes CASSQVKRESRGSYNEQFF.

This clonotype was seen once. The CDR3 protein is CASSHPGQLQLNGYTF. CDR3 coding DNA: TGTGCCAGTAGCCACCCAGGACAGCTTCAACTAAATGGCTACACCTTC. The rearrangement joins TRBV19 to TRBJ1-2; maybe TRBD1 (6 bases). CDR1 and CDR2 (germline): LNHDA, SQIVND (reference sequence). This CDR3 is built from 16 residues. V lost 6 bases and J 6 bases, leaving 23 bases between the germline ends.

The chain combines TRBV15 with TRBJ1-5, with 9 bases lining up with TRBD1. Germline lookup yields CDR1 LNHNV and CDR2 YYDKDF (reference sequence). The V gene end was trimmed by 3 bases and the J gene end by 3 bases; junction bases not matched to a gene: 9. This CDR3 spans 17 amino acids. CDR3 DNA sequence: TGTGCCACCAGCAGGACTACAGGGACAGGGATCAATCAGCCCCAGCATTTT. It is translated as CATSRTTGTGINQPQHF.

The V and J genes are TRBV14 and TRBJ1-1; D unclear. Trimming pared 5 bases from V and 0 bases from J, leaving 4 bases between. CDR1 SGHDN and CDR2 FVKESK come from the germline V gene. The CDR3 has 12 amino acids. The CDR3 reads CASSDVNTEAFF. CDR3 nucleotides: TGTGCCAGCAGCGACGTGAACACTGAAGCTTTCTTT. The full variable domain, rest sourced from reference TRBV14 and TRBJ1-1, is EAGVTQFPSHSVIEKGQTVTLRCDPISGHDNLYWYRRVMGKEIKFLLHFVKESKQDESGMPNNRFLAERTGGTYSTLKVQPAELEDSGVYFCASSDVNTEAFFGQGTRLTVV.